The T cell receptor (beta chain) described here comes from a study of shared clonotypes between healthy human individuals. Points on this clone: Its antigen remains unknown.

The study, taken as a whole, reports: Around 5% was the fraction of naive CD4 clonotypes found shared across a few donors. Clonotypes not shared had lower generation probabilities than those common to all four donors. Across subsets, estimated richness was generally greater for naive than for memory populations.

The CDR3 loop spans 12 amino acids. V gave up 6 bases and J gave up 9 bases, with 15 bases separating them. From germline, CDR1 is SNHLY and CDR2 FYNNEI. Per the original methods: Because ImmunoSEQ provided only junction sequences with no quality scores, the filtering differed. TCRdb's copy holds only in-frame clones and misses some; the assay was immunoSEQ multiplex PCR. Clone size and the V and J calls come from that table; the DNA yielded D and trimming. The sample gives about 2,500,000 clones, 85% to 95% of which show up once; roughly 0.15% is in the top ten. The sample comprised naive CD4+ T cells sorted from blood. The subset is: CD45RA+ positively selected. The chain combines TRBV2 with TRBJ2-7; D ambiguous. The receptor comes from a man in his late teens or twenties in good health. CDR3 amino acids: CASRSAQRGQYF. Written as DNA, the CDR3 is TGTGCCAGCAGGTCCGCGCAGAGAGGGCAGTACTTC.